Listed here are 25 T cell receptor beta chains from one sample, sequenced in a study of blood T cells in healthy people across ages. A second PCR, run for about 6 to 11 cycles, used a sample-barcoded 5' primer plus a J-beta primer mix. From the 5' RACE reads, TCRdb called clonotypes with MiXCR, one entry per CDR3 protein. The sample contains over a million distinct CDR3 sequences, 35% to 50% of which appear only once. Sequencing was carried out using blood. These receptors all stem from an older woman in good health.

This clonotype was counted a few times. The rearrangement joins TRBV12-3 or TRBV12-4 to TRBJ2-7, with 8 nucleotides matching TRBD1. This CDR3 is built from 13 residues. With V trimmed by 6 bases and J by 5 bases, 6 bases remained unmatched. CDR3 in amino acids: CASRATGVHEQYF. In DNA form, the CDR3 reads TGTGCCAGCAGGGCGACAGGGGTCCACGAGCAGTACTTC.

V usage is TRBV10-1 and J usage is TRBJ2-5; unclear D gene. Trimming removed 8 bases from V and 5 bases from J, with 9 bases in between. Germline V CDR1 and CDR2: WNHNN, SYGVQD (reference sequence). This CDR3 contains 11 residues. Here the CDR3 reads CASADGETQYF. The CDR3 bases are TGCGCCAGCGCCGACGGGGAGACCCAGTACTTC.

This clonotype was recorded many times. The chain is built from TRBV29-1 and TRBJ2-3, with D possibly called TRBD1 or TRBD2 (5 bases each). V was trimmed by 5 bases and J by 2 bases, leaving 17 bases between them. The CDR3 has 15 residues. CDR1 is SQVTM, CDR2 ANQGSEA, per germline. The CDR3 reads CSVSGGAWFTDTQYF. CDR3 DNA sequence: TGCAGCGTTTCTGGGGGAGCGTGGTTCACAGATACGCAGTATTTT.

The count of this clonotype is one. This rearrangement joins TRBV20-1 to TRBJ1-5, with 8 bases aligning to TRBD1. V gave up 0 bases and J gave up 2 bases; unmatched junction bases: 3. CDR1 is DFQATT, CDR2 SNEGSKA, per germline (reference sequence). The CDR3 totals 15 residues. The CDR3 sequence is CSARERGQGNQPQHF. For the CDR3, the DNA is TGCAGTGCTAGAGAGCGGGGACAGGGCAATCAGCCCCAGCATTTT.

CDR3 region: CATGGSGAKETQYF. The DNA of the CDR3 is TGTGCCACCGGCGGCTCGGGGGCCAAAGAGACCCAGTACTTC. V gene TRBV6-1 combines with J gene TRBJ2-5, with D perhaps given as TRBD1 or TRBD2 (6 bases each). The CDR3 consists of 14 residues. Germline CDR1 and CDR2: MNHNS and SASEGT. Trimming pared 10 bases from V and 3 bases from J, leaving 18 bases between.

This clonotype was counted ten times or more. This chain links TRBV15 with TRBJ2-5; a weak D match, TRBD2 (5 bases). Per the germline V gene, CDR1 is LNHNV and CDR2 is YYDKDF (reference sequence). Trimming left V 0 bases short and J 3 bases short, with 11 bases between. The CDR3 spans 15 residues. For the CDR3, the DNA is TGTGCCACCAGCAGAGATTCGGCCGGGAAAGAGACCCAGTACTTC. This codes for CATSRDSAGKETQYF.

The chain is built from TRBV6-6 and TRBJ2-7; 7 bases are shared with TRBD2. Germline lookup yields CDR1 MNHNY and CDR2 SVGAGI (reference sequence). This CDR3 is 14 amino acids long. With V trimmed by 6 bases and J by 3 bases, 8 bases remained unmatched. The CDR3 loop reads CASRGTNGNYEQYF. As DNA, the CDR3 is TGTGCCAGCAGGGGGACTAACGGAAACTACGAGCAGTACTTC.

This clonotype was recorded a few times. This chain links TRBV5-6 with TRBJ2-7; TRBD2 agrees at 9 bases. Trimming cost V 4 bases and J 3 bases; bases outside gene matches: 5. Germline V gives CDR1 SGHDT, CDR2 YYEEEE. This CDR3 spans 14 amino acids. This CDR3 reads CASSTRLAVYEQYF. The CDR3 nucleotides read TGTGCCAGCAGCACACGACTAGCGGTCTACGAGCAGTACTTC.

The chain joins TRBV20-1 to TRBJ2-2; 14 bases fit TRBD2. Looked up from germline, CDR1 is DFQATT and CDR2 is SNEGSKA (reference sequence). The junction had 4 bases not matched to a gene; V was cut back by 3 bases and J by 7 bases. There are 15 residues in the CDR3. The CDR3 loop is CSASYGLAGGGELFF. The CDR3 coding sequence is TGCAGTGCTAGCTACGGACTAGCGGGAGGCGGGGAGCTGTTTTTT.

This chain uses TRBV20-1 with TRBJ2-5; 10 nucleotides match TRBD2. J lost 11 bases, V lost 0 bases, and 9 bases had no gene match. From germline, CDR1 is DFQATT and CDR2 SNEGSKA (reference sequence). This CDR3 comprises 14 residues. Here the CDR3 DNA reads TGCAGTGCTAGAGAAGGTAGCGGGAGGACGGAGCAGTACTTC. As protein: CSAREGSGRTEQYF.

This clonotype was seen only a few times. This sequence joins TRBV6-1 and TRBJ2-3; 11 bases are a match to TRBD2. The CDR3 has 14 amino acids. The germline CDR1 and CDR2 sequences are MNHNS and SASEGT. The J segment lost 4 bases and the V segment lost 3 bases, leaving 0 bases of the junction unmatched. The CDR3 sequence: CASSEGLAADTQYF. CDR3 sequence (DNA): TGTGCCAGCAGTGAGGGACTAGCGGCAGATACGCAGTATTTT.

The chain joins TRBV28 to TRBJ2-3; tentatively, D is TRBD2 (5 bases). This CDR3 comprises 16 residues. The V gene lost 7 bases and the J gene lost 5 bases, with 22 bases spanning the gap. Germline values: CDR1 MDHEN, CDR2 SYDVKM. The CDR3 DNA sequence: TGTGCCAGCAATTCTGCCCCCGGCGGGCTGAGAGATACGCAGTATTTT. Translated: CASNSAPGGLRDTQYF. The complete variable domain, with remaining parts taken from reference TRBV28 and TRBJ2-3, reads DVKVTQSSRYLVKRTGEKVFLECVQDMDHENMFWYRQDPGLGLRLIYFSYDVKMKEKGDIPEGYSVSREKKERFSLILESASTNQTSMYLCASNSAPGGLRDTQYFGPGTRLTVL.

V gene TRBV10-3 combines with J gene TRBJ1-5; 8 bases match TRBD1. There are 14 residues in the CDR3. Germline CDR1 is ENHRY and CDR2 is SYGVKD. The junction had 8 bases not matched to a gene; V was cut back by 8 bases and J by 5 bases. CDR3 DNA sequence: TGTGCCATCTCCCTCGACAGGGGCGATCAGCCCCAGCATTTT. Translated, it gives CAISLDRGDQPQHF.

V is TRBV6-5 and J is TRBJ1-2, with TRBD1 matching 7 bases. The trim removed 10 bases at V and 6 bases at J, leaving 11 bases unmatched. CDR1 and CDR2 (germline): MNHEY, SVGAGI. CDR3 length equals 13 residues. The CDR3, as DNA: TGTGCCACGGGGCCAGGGGGGATAGATGGCTACACCTTC. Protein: CATGPGGIDGYTF.

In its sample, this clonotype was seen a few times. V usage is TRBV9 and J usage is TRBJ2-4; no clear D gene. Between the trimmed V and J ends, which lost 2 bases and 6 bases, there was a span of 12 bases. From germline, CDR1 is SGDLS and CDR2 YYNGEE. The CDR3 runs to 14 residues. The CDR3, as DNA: TGTGCCAGCAGCGTGAGTGGGCAGCCAAACATTCAGTACTTC. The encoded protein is CASSVSGQPNIQYF.

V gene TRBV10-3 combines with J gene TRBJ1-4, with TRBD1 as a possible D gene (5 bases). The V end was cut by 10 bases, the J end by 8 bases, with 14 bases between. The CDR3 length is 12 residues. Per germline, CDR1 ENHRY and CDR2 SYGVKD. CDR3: CATKDTSEKLFF. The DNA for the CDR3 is TGTGCCACCAAGGACACCTCCGAAAAACTGTTTTTT.

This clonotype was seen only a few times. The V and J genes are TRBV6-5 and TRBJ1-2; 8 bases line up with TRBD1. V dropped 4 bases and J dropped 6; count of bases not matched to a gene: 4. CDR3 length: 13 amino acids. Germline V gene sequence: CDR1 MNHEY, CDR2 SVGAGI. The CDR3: CASSLTGVHGYTF. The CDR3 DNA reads TGTGCCAGCAGTTTGACAGGGGTCCATGGCTACACCTTC.

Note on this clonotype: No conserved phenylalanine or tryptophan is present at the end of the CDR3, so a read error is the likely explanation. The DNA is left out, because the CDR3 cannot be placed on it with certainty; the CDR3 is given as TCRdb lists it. The CDR3 sequence: CASSPGQFPGGYTFGS. The J gene is TRBJ2-1, the V gene TRBV11-2; the DNA was not compared with TRBD1, the D call given in the table. CDR1 is SGHAT and CDR2 is FQNNGV in the germline V gene. The CDR3 spans 16 residues, counting both ends.

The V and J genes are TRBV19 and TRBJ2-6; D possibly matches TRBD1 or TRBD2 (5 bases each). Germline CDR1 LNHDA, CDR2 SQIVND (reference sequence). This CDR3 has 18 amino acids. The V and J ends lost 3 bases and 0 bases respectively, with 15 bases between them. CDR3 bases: TGTGCCAGTAGTATTGAGGGGACGTCCGCCTCTGGGGCCAACGTCCTGACTTTC. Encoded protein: CASSIEGTSASGANVLTF.

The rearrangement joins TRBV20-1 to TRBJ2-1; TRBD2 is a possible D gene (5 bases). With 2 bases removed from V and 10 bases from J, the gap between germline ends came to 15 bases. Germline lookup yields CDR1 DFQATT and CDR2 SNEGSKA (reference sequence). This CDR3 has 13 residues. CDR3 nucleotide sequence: TGCAGTGCTAGACCACCCACTAGAGCGGAGCAGTTCTTC. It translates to CSARPPTRAEQFF.

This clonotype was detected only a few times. The CDR3 loop is CASSLQRTSVYNEQFF. The CDR3 DNA follows: TGTGCCAGCAGTTTACAGCGGACTAGCGTATACAATGAGCAGTTCTTC. J is TRBJ2-1 and V is TRBV28, with TRBD2 identical over 9 bases. V lost 2 bases, J lost 4 bases, and 6 bases stayed unmatched. The germline V gene has CDR1 MDHEN and CDR2 SYDVKM. The CDR3 spans 16 residues.

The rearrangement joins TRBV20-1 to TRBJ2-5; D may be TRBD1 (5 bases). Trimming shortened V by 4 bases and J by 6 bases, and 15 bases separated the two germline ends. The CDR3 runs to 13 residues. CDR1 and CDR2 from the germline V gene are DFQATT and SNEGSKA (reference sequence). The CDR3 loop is CSATEQDVKTQYF. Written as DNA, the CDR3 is TGCAGTGCTACTGAACAGGACGTGAAGACCCAGTACTTC.

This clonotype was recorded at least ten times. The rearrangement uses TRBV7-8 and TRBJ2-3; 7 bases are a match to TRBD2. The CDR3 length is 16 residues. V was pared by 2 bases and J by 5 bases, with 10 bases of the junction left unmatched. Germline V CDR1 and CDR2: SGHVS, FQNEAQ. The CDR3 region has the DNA TGTGCCAGCAGCTTAAGGGTTGCGGGAGCTGGAGATACGCAGTATTTT. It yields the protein CASSLRVAGAGDTQYF.

The CDR3 loop is CASSQAVRERAAEQYF. The CDR3 DNA sequence: TGTGCCAGCAGCCAAGCTGTGCGGGAGCGAGCCGCAGAGCAGTACTTC. The V gene is TRBV14, the J gene TRBJ2-5; 7 nucleotides align to TRBD2. V was pared by 1 base and J by 11 bases, with 16 bases of the junction left unmatched. The CDR3 consists of 16 residues. Germline V gives CDR1 SGHDN, CDR2 FVKESK.

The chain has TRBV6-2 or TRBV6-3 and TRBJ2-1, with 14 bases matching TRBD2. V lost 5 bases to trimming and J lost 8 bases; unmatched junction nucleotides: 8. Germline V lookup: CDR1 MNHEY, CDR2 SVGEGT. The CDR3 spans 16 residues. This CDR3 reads CASSPTTSGRGYEQFF. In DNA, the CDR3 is TGTGCCAGCAGTCCCACGACTAGCGGGAGGGGGTATGAGCAGTTCTTC.